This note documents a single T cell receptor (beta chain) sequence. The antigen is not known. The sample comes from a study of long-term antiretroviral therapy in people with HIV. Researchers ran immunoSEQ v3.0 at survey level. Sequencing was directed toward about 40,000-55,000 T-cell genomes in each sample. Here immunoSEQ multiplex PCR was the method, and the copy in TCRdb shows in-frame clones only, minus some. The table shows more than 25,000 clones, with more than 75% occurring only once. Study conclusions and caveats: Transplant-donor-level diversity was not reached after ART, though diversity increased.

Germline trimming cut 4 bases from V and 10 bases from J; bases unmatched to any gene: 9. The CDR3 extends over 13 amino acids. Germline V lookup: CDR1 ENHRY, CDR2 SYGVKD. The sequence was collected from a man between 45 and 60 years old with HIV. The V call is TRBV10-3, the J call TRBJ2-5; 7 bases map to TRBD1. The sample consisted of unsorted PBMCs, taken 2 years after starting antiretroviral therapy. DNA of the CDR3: TGTGCCATCAGTGTAACAGGGGCTAACGACCAGTACTTC. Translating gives CAISVTGANDQYF.